The TCR beta chain under discussion was sequenced for a study of memory CD4+ T cells and cytomegalovirus serostatus (dated by TCRdb to the late 2010s). Study-level background: The cohort comprised 33 healthy Belgian adults, 9 CMV seropositive and some 24 CMV seronegative. To replicate a published TCR-based CMV serostatus classifier, the researchers sequenced the CD4+ memory TCRbeta repertoires of a Belgian cohort whose cytomegalovirus serostatus was known.

V was cut back by 0 bases and J by 4 bases, leaving a gap of 12 bases between them. The CDR3 covers 15 residues, taking in both the cysteine and the phenylalanine. The DNA shown is the 45-base CDR3, in frame from base 1. The germline V gene supplies CDR1 LGHNA and CDR2 YNFKEQ. Broad study findings and their caveats: The original-framework classifier achieved a median bootstrapped AUC of almost 0.97 with a 95% CI of 0.76-1.00 on the Belgian cohort. The results were interpreted as suggesting that the CMV-associated TCR signature is mostly present in the CD4+ memory repertoire. For CMV serostatus prediction, a median bootstrapped AUC of roughly 0.94 was reached with the original framework, and a median bootstrapped AUC of approximately 0.89 was reached with a US-trained random forest. Only CD4+CD45RO+ memory cells were sequenced, in contrast to the original study, which included naive and memory CD4+ and CD8+ populations. Of 164 previously reported CMV-associated TCRbeta sequences, about 68 appeared in the CD4+ memory repertoires, each in one to five individuals.

Genomic DNA was extracted from sorted cells with the Quick-DNA Microprep Kit. Amplification of TCRbeta DNA was done with the immunoSEQ hsTCRbeta kit, following the protocol from the manufacturer. TCRbeta libraries were sequenced on an Illumina MiSeq instrument. Concerning the study's data processing: Once out-of-frame sequences had been removed, more than 2 million distinct TCRbeta sequences were left, which works out to an average of approximately 70,000 per individual. Each individual was scored according to the count of 150 to 200 previously reported CMV-associated TCRbeta sequences and the total productive distinct TCRbeta count. A beta-binomial model was reimplemented in Python, and scikit-learn random forests with default parameters were trained on data from the US cohort. Classifier performance on the Belgian cohort was summarized as median AUC with percentile confidence intervals over 10,000 bootstrap iterations. The source is immuneACCESS, and TCRdb retained only in-frame sequences with V and J called. Part of the clones is not carried over; for the studies checked, unresolved V genes explain less than half of this, and the remainder is unexplained. From that table come the V and J calls and clone size; the DNA was used to work out D and trimming. The sample records 84,000 or so clones, over 80% of which are singletons. Around 0.78% of the sample is in the top ten clones.

Points on this clone: This receptor's antigen is unknown. Per-nucleotide qualities are absent, and no much larger clonotype sits a single base away.

Single viable CD3+CD4+CD8-CD45RO+ cells were sorted as memory CD4+ T cells on a FACSAria II. CMV serostatus was determined using a Roche Elecsys assay that detects serum IgG against CMV pp150, pp28, p38 and p52. After thawing, total CD4+ T cells were enriched by positive selection with CD4 magnetic microbeads. The samples came from a different study that was designed specifically to examine the CD4+ T cell memory repertoire. Peripheral blood mononuclear cells were isolated and cryopreserved according to standard operating procedures, and serum was kept at -80 degrees C. CD3-PerCP (BW264/56), CD4-APC (RPA-T4), CD45RO-PE (UCHT1) and CD8-Pacific Orange (3B5) antibodies were used for staining, and non-viable cells were excluded with Sytox blue.

The chain was built from TRBV4-2 and TRBJ1-2; perhaps TRBD1 is the D gene, with 5 bases matching. This receptor was obtained from an adult in good health and CMV-seronegative. Sequenced: memory CD4+ T cells from blood. The CDR3 sequence is CASSQDRESAYGYTF. The DNA reads TGTGCCAGCAGCCAAGACAGGGAGTCGGCCTATGGCTACACCTTC.